This TCR beta chain emerged from a study of T cell responses to AZD1222 COVID-19 vaccine. Overall study results and limits: Spike-specific TCR breadth and depth both grew after two AZD1222 doses. Clonal diversity was possibly underestimated, and the donors were mostly white British, with more females. Within unmutated variant regions lay the reported targets of nearly half of spike-specific TCRs.

Sequencing was performed with immunoSEQ multiplex PCR; in TCRdb, only in-frame clones are kept and a portion is missing. The profile shows approximately 160,000 clones, approximately 89% of them singletons. CDR1 and CDR2 (germline): MNHNS, SASEGT. This CDR3 comprises 15 residues. The J segment lost 4 bases and the V segment lost 3 bases, leaving 5 bases of the junction unmatched. As regards this clone: Its antigen is still unknown.

The sample consisted of peripheral blood, taken on day 0 of MenACWY control vaccination. This receptor was taken from an adult in good health. The chain links TRBV6-1 to TRBJ1-2, with 10 bases identical to TRBD1. CDR3 DNA: TGTGCCAGCAGTGATCCGGGACAGGGGTCCTATGGCTACACCTTC. It codes for CASSDPGQGSYGYTF.